This T cell receptor (beta chain) was identified during a study of Ad26.COV2.S vaccination and SARS-CoV-2 variants. Study as a whole: Ad26.COV2.S shots went into the muscle once or twice, 56 days apart. Study-level points and caveats: Placebo recipients and vaccine recipients were similar in non-spike TCR breadth. Reports say spike-specific CD8+ and CD4+ T cell responses covered substantial breadth after vaccination.

On this clone itself: Antigen specificity is unknown.

Profiled with immunoSEQ multiplex PCR; TCRdb holds only in-frame clones, not every one. This sample has roughly 350,000 clones, with about 87% found just once. V was shortened by 3 bases and J by 6 bases, with 14 bases between the two germline ends. The CDR3 covers 15 residues. Germline V CDR1 and CDR2: KGHSH, LQKENI. The treatment: 15 to 20 received Ad26.COV2.S at low or high dose, single or two shots; roughly 5 received placebo; per-sample allocation not given. On day 63 after the first injection, vaccine and placebo recipients gave samples. The vaccine antigen was prefusion-stabilized Wuhan SARS-CoV-2 spike.

The receptor comes from a person aged 18-65 years who received the Ad26.COV2.S COVID-19 vaccine or a placebo. The sample in question was peripheral blood, obtained in a trial of Ad26.COV2.S vaccine versus placebo. The V and J genes are TRBV18 and TRBJ1-4; tentatively, D is TRBD1 (5 bases). The CDR3 bases are TGTGCCAGCTCACCTAACCGGGACGGATATGAAAAACTGTTTTTT. Translated: CASSPNRDGYEKLFF.